Below are 24 T cell receptor beta chains sequenced from a single sample in a study of human T cells and chemical hapten exposure. The sample's time point: patch test 3, about 24 weeks after DPC sensitization. Stated treatment: therapeutic diphenylcyclopropenone sensitization with weekly scalp DPC. One entry per CDR3 protein results from TCRdb running MiXCR on the RACE reads. This repertoire shows approximately 60,000 distinct CDR3 sequences, 8% to 13% found once; its top ten account for roughly 2.3%. Sample: whole blood, taken in connection with sensitization to the hapten diphenylcyclopropenone (DPC). All receptors come from a woman in her twenties or thirties with alopecia areata. Some clones in this sample may be carry-over from other donors' samples.

In this sample, this clonotype turned up a few times. The J gene is TRBJ2-1, the V gene TRBV7-9; TRBD2 aligns across 14 bases. The CDR3 spans 19 residues. Germline CDR1 is SEHNR and CDR2 is FQNEAQ (reference sequence). J lost 5 bases, V lost 3 bases, and 12 bases had no gene match. In nucleotides, the CDR3 is TGTGCCAGCAGCTTTAGTGGGACTAGCGGGGGCCCGCCCAACAATGAGCAGTTCTTC. The encoded protein is CASSFSGTSGGPPNNEQFF.

This clonotype showed up just a few times. The chain recombines TRBV6-2 or TRBV6-3 with TRBJ1-1; D ambiguous. The CDR3 has 15 residues. V was trimmed by 2 bases and J by 3 bases, leaving 13 bases between them. Germline CDR1 and CDR2: MNHEY and SVGEGT. CDR3 in DNA: TGTGCCAGCAGTTACATGGGGATACATTACACTGAAGCTTTCTTT. Protein: CASSYMGIHYTEAFF.

This clonotype was seen ten or more times. V gene TRBV5-1 combines with J gene TRBJ2-1; 14 bases match TRBD2. The V gene's germline CDR1 is SGHRS and CDR2 YFSETQ. V dropped 4 bases and J dropped 3; count of bases not matched to a gene: 9. CDR3 length: 18 residues. The CDR3 protein is CASSVGLAGGPIYNEQFF. The CDR3 DNA follows: TGCGCCAGCAGCGTCGGACTAGCGGGGGGCCCTATCTACAATGAGCAGTTCTTC. Full variable domain (outside the CDR3, taken from reference TRBV5-1 and TRBJ2-1): KAGVTQTPRYLIKTRGQQVTLSCSPISGHRSVSWYQQTPGQGLQFLFEYFSETQRNKGNFPGRFSGRQFSNSRSEMNVSTLELGDSALYLCASSVGLAGGPIYNEQFFGPGTRLTVL.

This clonotype was observed a handful of times. The chain combines TRBV10-2 with TRBJ1-6, with 11 nucleotides matching TRBD1. The trim removed 0 bases at V and 0 bases at J, leaving 4 bases unmatched. This CDR3 contains 19 residues. Per the germline V gene, CDR1 is WSHSY and CDR2 is SAAADI. DNA of the CDR3: TGCGCCAGCAGTGAGTCAGGGACAGGGGGTTTCTCCTATAATTCACCCCTCCACTTT. Translated: CASSESGTGGFSYNSPLHF.

This clonotype has only a few counts. The rearrangement uses TRBV7-7 and TRBJ1-1; D is unresolved. The germline V gene has CDR1 SSHAT and CDR2 FNYEAQ (reference sequence). The germline V and J ends were trimmed by 5 bases and 13 bases, with 8 bases remaining between them. CDR3 length: 9 residues. This CDR3 is CASSPGGFF. DNA of the CDR3: TGTGCCAGCAGCCCCGGCGGTTTCTTT.

This clonotype was counted between two and nine times. The chain employs TRBV20-1 and TRBJ2-1, with D uncertain. Trimming took 3 bases from V and 0 from J, leaving 6 bases between them. CDR1 is DFQATT and CDR2 is SNEGSKA in the germline V gene (reference sequence). The CDR3 runs to 13 residues. This CDR3 is CSASGSSYNEQFF. The CDR3 region has the DNA TGCAGTGCTAGCGGGTCCTCCTACAATGAGCAGTTCTTC.

In its sample, this clonotype was seen many times. V is TRBV7-2 and J is TRBJ2-7; 12 nucleotides match TRBD2. Germline values: CDR1 SGHTA, CDR2 FQGNSA. There are 16 residues in the CDR3. V shed 5 bases and J 0 bases; nucleotides not matched to a gene: 5. The CDR3 spells CASSPGLAGASYEQYF. CDR3 nucleotide sequence: TGTGCCAGCAGCCCGGGACTAGCGGGCGCCTCCTACGAGCAGTACTTC.

The genes are TRBV4-2 and TRBJ2-1; 9 bases align to TRBD1. Germline CDR1 LGHNA, CDR2 YNFKEQ. The CDR3 sequence is 14 residues long. V shed 7 bases and J 7 bases; nucleotides not matched to a gene: 8. CDR3 residues: CASTETGGMNEQFF. The CDR3 coding sequence is TGTGCCAGCACGGAGACAGGGGGAATGAATGAGCAGTTCTTC.

This clonotype was counted only a few times. The chain recombines TRBV9 with TRBJ1-5; D gene ambiguous. V was clipped by 3 bases and J by 9 bases, with 13 bases between them. Germline CDR1 and CDR2: SGDLS and YYNGEE. CDR3 length: 13 residues. The CDR3 sequence: CASSETRTGPQHF. The CDR3 DNA follows: TGTGCCAGCAGCGAGACCAGAACGGGGCCCCAGCATTTT. The whole variable domain, remainder taken from reference TRBV9 and TRBJ1-5, is DSGVTQTPKHLITATGQRVTLRCSPRSGDLSVYWYQQSLDQGLQFLIQYYNGEERAKGNILERFSAQQFPDLHSELNLSSLELGDSALYFCASSETRTGPQHFGDGTRLSIL.

The CDR3 sequence is CASSETTGGYEQYF. As DNA, the CDR3 is TGTGCCAGCAGTGAGACGACAGGGGGCTACGAGCAGTACTTC. The genes are TRBV6-1 and TRBJ2-7; TRBD1 agrees at 9 bases. The ends lost 3 bases at V and 3 bases at J; junction bases unmatched: 3. Germline assignment: CDR1 MNHNS and CDR2 SASEGT. The CDR3 spans 14 residues.

This clonotype appeared a few times. V gene TRBV7-8 combines with J gene TRBJ2-2, with TRBD1 identical over 12 bases. The CDR3 contains 20 residues. Germline V CDR1 and CDR2: SGHVS, FQNEAQ. The junction had 17 bases not matched to a gene; V was cut back by 4 bases and J by 5 bases. For the CDR3, the DNA is TGTGCCAGCAGCTCCACCTTCCGGGACAGGGGGCTTAGAAGTACCGGGGAGCTGTTTTTT. It translates to CASSSTFRDRGLRSTGELFF.

The chain uses TRBV28 and TRBJ2-5; the match to TRBD1 covers 7 bases. The junction had 10 bases not matched to a gene; V was cut back by 6 bases and J by 0 bases. The CDR3 covers 16 residues. Germline assignment: CDR1 MDHEN and CDR2 SYDVKM. As DNA, the CDR3 is TGTGCCAGCAGATTCGCGAGGGACAGCTACCAAGAGACCCAGTACTTC. It translates to CASRFARDSYQETQYF.

The genes are TRBV27 and TRBJ2-3; 7 bases agree with TRBD2. The CDR3 is 18 residues long. With V trimmed by 3 bases and J by 0 bases, 12 bases remained unmatched. Germline V gives CDR1 MNHEY, CDR2 SMNVEV (reference sequence). CDR3 region: CASSFSQRGTPSTDTQYF. The CDR3 DNA reads as TGTGCCAGCAGTTTTTCCCAGCGGGGCACCCCTAGCACAGATACGCAGTATTTT.

The gene calls are TRBV4-1 and TRBJ1-3; tentatively, D is TRBD1 (6 bases). The CDR3 is 20 amino acids. Germline values: CDR1 MGHRA, CDR2 YSYEKL. Deletions cut 0 bases from V and 2 bases from J, with 23 bases between. As DNA, the CDR3 is TGCGCCAGCAGCCAAGATCGAAGACAGGTTATGAGGACTGCTGGAAACACCATATATTTT. Translation gives CASSQDRRQVMRTAGNTIYF.

The V gene is TRBV5-1, the J gene TRBJ1-5, with 7 bases matching TRBD1. Germline trimming cut 0 bases from V and 7 bases from J; bases unmatched to any gene: 7. The CDR3 is 15 residues long. The V gene's germline CDR1 is SGHRS and CDR2 YFSETQ. The CDR3 DNA reads TGCGCCAGCAGCTTGGCGGGACAGTCCTTCCAGCCCCAGCATTTT. Amino acid sequence: CASSLAGQSFQPQHF.

Concerning this clonotype: This may be a read error: a much more frequent sequence differs by one nucleotide. The rearrangement uses TRBV7-8 and TRBJ2-7, with D perhaps TRBD1 or TRBD2 (6 bases each). V gave up 4 bases and J gave up 2 bases, with 9 bases separating them. The CDR3 runs 13 residues. CDR1 SGHVS and CDR2 FQNEAQ come from the germline V gene. The chain's CDR3 is CASSSGATYEQYF. In DNA, the CDR3 is TGTGCCAGCAGCTCGGGGGCCACCTACGAGCAGTACTTC.

This clonotype was seen more than once but under ten times. This chain connects TRBV28 to TRBJ2-7; perhaps TRBD2 as D (5 bases). Germline V gives CDR1 MDHEN, CDR2 SYDVKM. The V end was cut by 3 bases, the J end by 2 bases, with 11 bases between. This CDR3 has 14 amino acids. The chain's CDR3 is CASSFLGRTYEQYF. In DNA form, the CDR3 reads TGTGCCAGCAGTTTTCTTGGGAGAACCTACGAGCAGTACTTC.

The table lists this clonotype with many counts. The J gene is TRBJ2-7, the V gene TRBV4-3; TRBD1 aligns across 8 bases. V lost 1 base and J lost 2; bases outside the gene matches: 1. The CDR3 spans 14 residues. Germline CDR1 reads LGHNA; CDR2 reads YSLEER. The CDR3 region is CASSQVDRAYEQYF. As DNA, the CDR3 is TGCGCCAGCAGCCAAGTGGACAGGGCCTACGAGCAGTACTTC.

This clonotype was counted many times. This chain connects TRBV30 to TRBJ1-1; perhaps TRBD1 as D (5 bases). Germline V gene lookup returns CDR1 GTSNPN and CDR2 SVGIG (reference sequence). V was clipped by 2 bases and J by 1 base, with 8 bases between them. This CDR3 contains 13 residues. The CDR3 nucleotides read TGTGCCTGGAGTTACAGGCCGAACACTGAAGCTTTCTTT. Translated, it gives CAWSYRPNTEAFF.

This clonotype was picked up many times. This chain uses TRBV3-1 with TRBJ1-6; 9 bases map to TRBD1. CDR1 is LGHDT, CDR2 YNNKEL, per germline (reference sequence). V shed 4 bases and J 11 bases; nucleotides not matched to a gene: 3. This CDR3 region has 13 residues. DNA for the CDR3: TGTGCCAGCAGCCGGGACAGGGTTACACCCCTCCACTTT. Its translation is CASSRDRVTPLHF.

The chain combines TRBV19 with TRBJ1-5, with 7 bases aligning to TRBD1. Trimming cost V 5 bases and J 4 bases; bases outside gene matches: 5. The CDR3 is 14 amino acids. Germline V gives CDR1 LNHDA, CDR2 SQIVND (reference sequence). The CDR3 coding sequence is TGTGCCAGTAGTCCGGGGACAGAGAATCAGCCCCAGCATTTT. This translates into CASSPGTENQPQHF.

This clonotype was picked up a small number of times. The chain recombines TRBV7-2 with TRBJ2-6, with no clear D. V was shortened by 8 bases and J by 2 bases, with 10 bases between the two germline ends. The CDR3 is 14 amino acids. Germline-derived CDR1 and CDR2 are SGHTA and FQGNSA. The DNA for the CDR3 is TGTGCCAGCGCCCGGACGACTGGGGCCAACGTCCTGACTTTC. This codes for CASARTTGANVLTF.

This clonotype has a handful of counts. V and J are TRBV20-1 and TRBJ2-1; TRBD1 matches 8 bases. Per the germline V gene, CDR1 is DFQATT and CDR2 is SNEGSKA (reference sequence). CDR3 length: 14 amino acids. Germline trimming cut 5 bases from V and 3 bases from J; bases unmatched to any gene: 6. CDR3 nucleotides: TGCAGTGCTGCATTGACAGGGGTCTACAATGAGCAGTTCTTC. This translates into CSAALTGVYNEQFF.

This clonotype came up many times. The chain combines TRBV19 with TRBJ1-3; D not certain. The V gene's germline CDR1 is LNHDA and CDR2 SQIVND (reference sequence). Trimming left V 3 bases short and J 0 bases short, with 0 bases between. This CDR3 comprises 12 residues. CDR3 sequence: CASSISGNTIYF. CDR3 coding DNA: TGTGCCAGTAGTATCTCTGGAAACACCATATATTTT.